A selection of T cell receptor beta chains follows, all from one sample in a study of blood T cell repertoires in COVID-19. The repertoire was sequenced with immunoSEQ multiplex PCR; TCRdb's copy has only in-frame clones and lacks some. The sample includes approximately 270,000 clones, approximately 84% seen only once; the top ten take 15% to 18%. Sequencing was carried out using peripheral blood. The receptors shown here come from a person aged 70 to 85 with COVID-19, enrolled during active disease. CDR3s include the opening cysteine and the closing phenylalanine or tryptophan. The order of the fields is V gene, J gene, clone size, D gene, CDR3 protein, CDR3 DNA. D genes are given only for firm matches. For some rows the clone size is stated as once, few or many, or as a class when expanded; others skip it.

>TRBV19|TRBJ1-4|-|TRBD1
CASSVTGGNEKLFF
TGTGCCAGTAGCGTGACAGGGGGAAATGAAAAACTGTTTTTT
>TRBV21-1|TRBJ2-6|-|-
CASRYTADPAETGFSGANVLTF
TGTGCCAGCCGCTATACAGCCGACCCCGCCGAAACAGGGTTCTCTGGGGCCAACGTCCTGACTTTC
>TRBV10-3|TRBJ1-2|-|-
CAISHQQERYGYTF
TGTGCCATCAGTCACCAACAGGAACGCTATGGCTACACCTTC
>TRBV12-3/TRBV12-4|TRBJ1-1|-|TRBD1
CASRATGRTEAFF
TGTGCCAGCAGGGCGACAGGGAGGACTGAAGCTTTCTTT
>TRBV7-3|TRBJ2-7|-|TRBD1
CASSTRQGREQYF
TGTGCCAGCAGCACCAGACAGGGCCGTGAGCAGTACTTC
>TRBV7-2|TRBJ1-6|-|-
CASSLDGGAGNSPLHF
TGTGCCAGCAGCTTAGATGGAGGGGCGGGAAATTCACCCCTCCACTTT
>TRBV6-2/TRBV6-3|TRBJ2-2|-|TRBD2
CASSHGLAGGKSNTGELFF
TGTGCCAGCAGTCATGGACTAGCGGGAGGCAAATCGAACACCGGGGAGCTGTTTTTT
>TRBV5-6|TRBJ2-7|-|-
CASSKPQGFDYEQYF
TGTGCCAGCAGCAAGCCACAGGGTTTCGATTACGAGCAGTACTTC
>TRBV7-9|TRBJ1-5|-|TRBD1
CASSKARTGEGRYSNQPQHF
TGTGCCAGCAGCAAAGCCCGGACAGGGGAGGGAAGGTATAGCAATCAGCCCCAGCATTTT
>TRBV7-9|TRBJ2-3|-|-
CASSPGESRADTQYF
TGTGCCAGCAGCCCTGGCGAGTCCCGGGCAGATACGCAGTATTTT
>TRBV28|TRBJ2-7|-|-
CASSSRVPAHEQYF
TGTGCCAGCAGTAGCCGGGTCCCAGCCCACGAGCAGTACTTC
>TRBV6-5|TRBJ2-7|-|-
CASSYLGTEVYEQYF
TGTGCCAGCAGTTACTTGGGGACTGAGGTCTACGAGCAGTACTTC
>TRBV28|TRBJ2-2|-|-
CASSTPSSDWDTGELFF
TGTGCCAGCAGTACTCCCTCTAGCGATTGGGACACCGGGGAGCTGTTTTTT
>TRBV7-9|TRBJ1-1|-|-
CASSFSRGATEAFF
TGTGCCAGCAGCTTCTCTCGGGGGGCTACTGAAGCTTTCTTT
>TRBV19|TRBJ2-2|once|TRBD1
CASSILDRDLNTGELFF
TGTGCCAGTAGTATCCTTGACAGGGATCTTAACACCGGGGAGCTGTTTTTT
>TRBV29-1|TRBJ1-5|-|-
CSVRTANNQPQHF
TGCAGCGTTCGCACAGCAAATAATCAGCCCCAGCATTTT
>TRBV10-3|TRBJ2-7|-|-
CATLPDGAYEQYF
TGTGCCACCTTACCGGACGGGGCCTACGAGCAGTACTTC
>TRBV5-1|TRBJ2-1|-|TRBD2
CASSSSSGPSYNEQFF
TGCGCCAGCAGCTCCTCTAGCGGGCCCTCCTACAATGAGCAGTTCTTC
>TRBV28|TRBJ2-7|-|TRBD1
CASSGTPDRNSYEQYF
TGTGCCAGCAGTGGTACGCCGGACAGGAATTCCTACGAGCAGTACTTC
>TRBV6-1|TRBJ2-1|once|-
CASSEGTVWTDEQFF
TGTGCCAGCAGTGAAGGGACAGTTTGGACGGATGAGCAGTTCTTC
>TRBV7-2|TRBJ2-1|few|TRBD2
CASSLMLAGGLGNEQFF
TGTGCCAGCAGCTTAATGCTAGCGGGGGGGCTGGGTAATGAGCAGTTCTTC
>TRBV6-5|TRBJ2-7|-|TRBD2
CASSKRENYEQYF
TGTGCCAGCAGTAAGCGGGAGAACTACGAGCAGTACTTC
>TRBV11-2|TRBJ2-6|-|-
CASSFLGQSGANVLTF
TGTGCCAGCAGCTTCTTGGGGCAGTCTGGGGCCAACGTCCTGACTTTC
>TRBV27|TRBJ1-6|few|TRBD1
CASSRQGPPTSPLHF
TGTGCCAGCAGTAGACAGGGGCCGCCTACTTCACCCCTCCACTTT
>TRBV27|TRBJ1-6|-|-
CASSLGSVGVGSPLHF
TGTGCCAGCAGTTTAGGCTCCGTCGGGGTTGGATCACCCCTCCACTTT
>TRBV19|TRBJ1-2|-|TRBD1
CASRATGTGVTGYTF
TGTGCCAGTAGAGCCACCGGGACAGGGGTAACGGGCTACACCTTC
>TRBV2|TRBJ2-2|-|-
CASRRFGGELFF
TGTGCCAGCAGGCGATTCGGCGGGGAGCTGTTTTTT
>TRBV2|TRBJ1-5|-|-
CASSDTGPNQPQHF
TGTGCCAGCAGTGATACAGGGCCCAATCAGCCCCAGCATTTT
>TRBV5-6|TRBJ2-7|-|TRBD1
CASSLPDRIDSYEQYF
TGTGCCAGCAGCTTGCCGGACAGGATAGACTCCTACGAGCAGTACTTC
>TRBV28|TRBJ1-4|-|-
CASSPDSSYEKLFF
TGTGCCAGCAGCCCGGACAGCTCCTATGAAAAACTGTTTTTT
>TRBV5-1|TRBJ2-3|-|TRBD2
CASSLASSGFTDTQYF
TGCGCCAGCAGCTTGGCTTCTAGCGGGTTCACAGATACGCAGTATTTT
>TRBV11-2|TRBJ1-1|-|-
CASSLGNGNAEAFF
TGTGCCAGCAGCTTAGGGAACGGGAACGCTGAAGCTTTCTTT
>TRBV28|TRBJ1-2|-|-
CASSILGGRGYGYTF
TGTGCCAGCAGTATCCTGGGGGGGAGAGGCTATGGCTACACCTTC
>TRBV27|TRBJ1-1|once|TRBD1
CASRGTGGYTEAFF
TGTGCCAGCAGGGGGACAGGGGGTTACACTGAAGCTTTCTTT
>TRBV7-2|TRBJ2-2|-|-
CASSVIGGELFF
TGTGCCAGCAGCGTGATCGGCGGGGAGCTGTTTTTT
>TRBV30|TRBJ1-4|-|TRBD1
CAWSVWDRGREKLFF
TGTGCCTGGAGTGTTTGGGACAGGGGTCGGGAAAAACTGTTTTTT
>TRBV15|TRBJ2-1|-|TRBD2
CATHDLLAGNNEQFF
TGTGCCACCCACGACCTTCTAGCGGGGAACAATGAGCAGTTCTTC
>TRBV5-1|TRBJ2-5|-|TRBD2
CASSPSRLAGGLETQYF
TGCGCCAGCAGCCCATCTCGACTAGCGGGCGGTCTAGAGACCCAGTACTTC
>TRBV6-5|TRBJ1-4|once|-
CASTHMGATNEKLFF
TGTGCCAGCACTCACATGGGCGCAACTAATGAAAAACTGTTTTTT
>TRBV4-2|TRBJ1-1|once|-
CASSQVVGGDSTEAFF
TGTGCCAGCAGCCAAGTCGTAGGGGGTGATAGCACTGAAGCTTTCTTT
>TRBV3-1/TRBV3-2|TRBJ2-1|few|TRBD2
CASSQDMFGTSGVTYNEQFF
TGTGCCAGCAGCCAAGATATGTTCGGGACTAGCGGCGTGACCTACAATGAGCAGTTCTTC
>TRBV18|TRBJ2-6|-|TRBD1
CASSPPGQGVFGANVLTF
TGTGCCAGCTCACCACCCGGACAGGGGGTATTTGGGGCCAACGTCCTGACTTTC
>TRBV10-3|TRBJ2-3|-|-
CAISPGVDGDTQYF
TGTGCCATCAGTCCCGGGGTGGATGGAGATACGCAGTATTTT
>TRBV5-4|TRBJ1-1|-|-
CASSPTLYRGNTEAFF
TGTGCCAGCAGCCCGACCCTGTACCGGGGGAACACTGAAGCTTTCTTT
>TRBV28|TRBJ1-6|once|TRBD1
CASSIRDSRRNSPLHF
TGTGCCAGCAGTATCCGGGACAGCCGACGCAATTCACCCCTCCACTTT
>TRBV3-1/TRBV3-2|TRBJ2-1|-|-
CASSQVDGDTIPYNEQFF
TGTGCCAGCAGCCAAGTTGACGGGGACACAATCCCCTACAATGAGCAGTTCTTC
>TRBV3-1/TRBV3-2|TRBJ2-3|-|TRBD2
CASSQASSGDTQYF
TGTGCCAGCAGCCAAGCAAGTAGCGGGGATACGCAGTATTTT
>TRBV7-2|TRBJ2-5|-|-
CASSIHSQGTETQYF
TGTGCCAGCAGCATACATTCACAGGGTACGGAGACCCAGTACTTC
>TRBV6-6|TRBJ1-3|-|TRBD1
CASSRQGAGNTIYF
TGTGCCAGCAGTCGACAGGGGGCTGGAAACACCATATATTTT
>TRBV7-2|TRBJ1-4|-|TRBD1
CASSRVVGTDNEKLFF
TGTGCCAGCAGCCGCGTCGTAGGGACAGACAATGAAAAACTGTTTTTT
>TRBV10-3|TRBJ2-2|-|TRBD2
CATTPGGSGGASNTGELFF
TGTGCCACGACCCCGGGTGGTAGCGGGGGGGCTTCGAACACCGGGGAGCTGTTTTTT
>TRBV5-6|TRBJ1-1|-|-
CASSSPGHTNTEAFF
TGTGCCAGCAGCTCCCCGGGACATACGAACACTGAAGCTTTCTTT
>TRBV29-1|TRBJ2-2|-|-
CSARVAGELFF
TGCAGCGCTCGGGTAGCCGGGGAGCTGTTTTTT